A selection of T cell receptor beta chains follows, all from one sample in a study of human T cells and chemical hapten exposure. TCRdb re-derived calls from the RACE reads in MiXCR, one entry per CDR3 protein. The data hold more than 80,000 distinct CDR3 sequences, with approximately 8% observed a single time. Sample: whole blood, taken in connection with sensitization to the hapten diphenylcyclopropenone (DPC). The receptors stem from a woman in her 30s with alopecia areata. Some clones in this sample may be carry-over from other donors' samples. CDR3s include the opening cysteine and the closing phenylalanine or tryptophan. The D gene is left open where the match is weak. A clone size is listed for some rows: how often the clone was seen (once, few, many), or a class if it is expanded.

D: TRBD1
size: few
V: TRBV7-9
J: TRBJ1-4
DNA: TGTGCCAGCAGCTTACTCTCCCCGGGACAGGAACCAGAAAATGAAAAACTGTTTTTT
CDR3: CASSLLSPGQEPENEKLFF

D: TRBD1
size: many
V: TRBV20-1
J: TRBJ2-7
DNA: TGCAGTGCAAAAGACAGGGGGGGGGCCTACGAGCAGTACTTC
CDR3: CSAKDRGGAYEQYF

D: .
size: many
V: TRBV6-5
J: TRBJ2-3
DNA: TGTGCCAGCAGTTGGGGGGAAAGCACAGATACGCAGTATTTT
CDR3: CASSWGESTDTQYF

D: .
size: .
V: TRBV5-5
J: TRBJ1-2
DNA: TGTGCCAGCAGCTTATCTTCCTCAGGCGGCTACACCTTC
CDR3: CASSLSSSGGYTF

D: .
size: many
V: TRBV20-1
J: TRBJ1-1
DNA: TGCAGTGCTAGCACCCAGGGGAACACTGAAGCTTTCTTT
CDR3: CSASTQGNTEAFF

D: TRBD1
size: .
V: TRBV6-5
J: TRBJ2-7
DNA: TGTGCCAGCAGTTCAGGACAGGGGGTTAAGCCGGTCGAATACGAGCAGTACTTC
CDR3: CASSSGQGVKPVEYEQYF

D: .
size: many
V: TRBV29-1
J: TRBJ2-5
DNA: TGCAGCGTTGAAGATCGGTGGGGAGAAGAGACCCAGTACTTC
CDR3: CSVEDRWGEETQYF

D: .
size: .
V: TRBV4-2
J: TRBJ1-5
DNA: TGTGCCAGCAGCCAAGACAGGGTAGATGGTCAGCCCCAGCATTTT
CDR3: CASSQDRVDGQPQHF

D: .
size: many
V: TRBV29-1
J: TRBJ2-2
DNA: TGCAGCGCCACAGAAAACACCGGGGAGCTGTTTTTT
CDR3: CSATENTGELFF

D: TRBD1
size: .
V: TRBV6-2/TRBV6-3
J: TRBJ1-5
DNA: TGTGCCAGCACATGGACAGGGGGCCAGCCCCAGCATTTT
CDR3: CASTWTGGQPQHF

D: TRBD2
size: many
V: TRBV7-2
J: TRBJ2-3
DNA: TGTGCCAGCAGAGAAACCGGGACTAGAGCGGGCGATACGCAGTATTTT
CDR3: CASRETGTRAGDTQYF

D: .
size: many
V: TRBV21-1
J: TRBJ2-1
DNA: TGTGCCAGCAGCAAAGATAGGACTAGCGGGGGGGCCTTTTACAATGAGCAGTTCTTC
CDR3: CASSKDRTSGGAFYNEQFF

D: TRBD1
size: many
V: TRBV7-9
J: TRBJ2-1
DNA: TGTGCCAGCAGCTTAGGGCGTCCGACAGGGGCCGCGTCTCTTGGGCAGTTCTTC
CDR3: CASSLGRPTGAASLGQFF

D: .
size: many
V: TRBV5-1
J: TRBJ1-6
DNA: TGCGCCAGCAGCCCGACCTGGACAGCCAATTCACCCCTCCACTTT
CDR3: CASSPTWTANSPLHF

D: TRBD2
size: few
V: TRBV7-9
J: TRBJ2-2
DNA: TGTGCCAGCAGCCAGAGTTCCGTGACTAGCGGGGGCAGCACCGGGGAGCTGTTTTTT
CDR3: CASSQSSVTSGGSTGELFF

D: .
size: .
V: TRBV5-6
J: TRBJ2-3
DNA: TGTGCCAGCAGCTTGGTCTCTGCAAATACGCAGTATTTT
CDR3: CASSLVSANTQYF

D: .
size: .
V: TRBV3-1
J: TRBJ2-5
DNA: TGTGCCAGCAGCCCTTATGAGGTAATTGAAGAGACCCAGTACTTC
CDR3: CASSPYEVIEETQYF

D: TRBD2
size: many
V: TRBV20-1
J: TRBJ2-3
DNA: TGCAGTGCTGGGTCGGGACTAGCTTCCGATACGCAGTATTTT
CDR3: CSAGSGLASDTQYF

D: TRBD1
size: few
V: TRBV12-3/TRBV12-4
J: TRBJ1-2
DNA: TGTGCCAGCAGTTCCCGGACAGGGGCGGGTGGCTACACCTTC
CDR3: CASSSRTGAGGYTF

D: .
size: many
V: TRBV7-9
J: TRBJ1-2
DNA: TGTGCCAGCAGCCCCGATATTTTGTCCGGAGGCTACACCTTC
CDR3: CASSPDILSGGYTF

D: .
size: few
V: TRBV12-3/TRBV12-4
J: TRBJ1-5
DNA: TGTGCCAGCAGCCGGGGGCCGCATCAGCCCCAGCATTTT
CDR3: CASSRGPHQPQHF

D: .
size: many
V: TRBV7-2
J: TRBJ2-1
DNA: TGTGCCAGCAGCCCAGGACAGATCTACAATGAGCAGTTCTTC
CDR3: CASSPGQIYNEQFF

D: .
size: .
V: TRBV12-3/TRBV12-4
J: TRBJ1-1
DNA: TGTGCCAGCAGTTTAAGTCGGGGGCACTATATGAACACTGAAGCTTTCTTT
CDR3: CASSLSRGHYMNTEAFF

D: .
size: many
V: TRBV20-1
J: TRBJ1-2
DNA: TGCAGTGCTAGTACTCCGGGACAAACACCTCTATATGGCTACACCTTC
CDR3: CSASTPGQTPLYGYTF

D: TRBD2
size: many
V: TRBV3-1
J: TRBJ2-2
DNA: TGTGCCAGCAGCCAAGATCTAGCGGGGGGCCCCACCGGGGAGCTGTTTTTT
CDR3: CASSQDLAGGPTGELFF

D: .
size: few
V: TRBV2
J: TRBJ1-2
DNA: TGTGCCAGCATGGGGGGGAGAAACTATGGCTACACCTTC
CDR3: CASMGGRNYGYTF

D: .
size: many
V: TRBV19
J: TRBJ1-1
DNA: TGTGCCAGTAGTATGCTTCAGGGCCGTGGGACTGAAGCTTTCTTT
CDR3: CASSMLQGRGTEAFF

D: TRBD1
size: many
V: TRBV6-5
J: TRBJ1-3
DNA: TGTGCCAGCAGTTACGTGGAGAGGGGGCGCGTGGTTGGAAACACCATATATTTT
CDR3: CASSYVERGRVVGNTIYF

D: .
size: many
V: TRBV29-1
J: TRBJ2-2
DNA: TGCAGCGTTGCGGAGGGGCTCCTGGGGACCGGGGAGCTGTTTTTT
CDR3: CSVAEGLLGTGELFF

D: .
size: few
V: TRBV20-1
J: TRBJ1-1
DNA: TGCAGTGCTAGCCGTTGGCGTGGTACTGAAGCTTTCTTT
CDR3: CSASRWRGTEAFF

D: TRBD1
size: many
V: TRBV5-1
J: TRBJ1-4
DNA: TGCGCCAGCAGCCTGGGACAGGGTCATGAAAAACTGTTTTTT
CDR3: CASSLGQGHEKLFF

D: .
size: few
V: TRBV5-6
J: TRBJ1-1
DNA: TGTGCCAGCAGCTTGGGGGGTTTCACTGAAGCTTTCTTT
CDR3: CASSLGGFTEAFF

D: TRBD1
size: .
V: TRBV12-5
J: TRBJ1-2
DNA: TGTGCTAGTGGTCCCCTGGACAGGGGCGCATCAAACTATGGCTACACCTTC
CDR3: CASGPLDRGASNYGYTF

D: .
size: .
V: TRBV20-1
J: TRBJ2-5
DNA: TGCAGTGCTAATGACAGTGGACGCACCCAGTACTTC
CDR3: CSANDSGRTQYF

D: .
size: few
V: TRBV7-2
J: TRBJ1-2
DNA: TGTGCCAGCAGCTTAGTTGGGTCAGACATCAATGGCTACACCTTC
CDR3: CASSLVGSDINGYTF

D: .
size: few
V: TRBV6-1
J: TRBJ1-1
DNA: TGTGCCAGCAGTGAAGGTGATAAACGAATGAACACTGAAGCTTTCTTT
CDR3: CASSEGDKRMNTEAFF

D: TRBD2
size: few
V: TRBV7-9
J: TRBJ2-3
DNA: TGTGCCAGCAGTCCAGGGTCCCTAGCGGCCCCCACAGATACGCAGTATTTT
CDR3: CASSPGSLAAPTDTQYF

D: .
size: few
V: TRBV11-2
J: TRBJ2-7
DNA: TGTGCCAGCAGCCGACGGGACCGCGCTTCCTACGAGCAGTACTTC
CDR3: CASSRRDRASYEQYF

D: .
size: many
V: TRBV6-5
J: TRBJ1-2
DNA: TGTGCCAGCAGTTACGGGGAGGGACAAGGAAACTATGGCTACACCTTC
CDR3: CASSYGEGQGNYGYTF

D: .
size: many
V: TRBV12-3/TRBV12-4
J: TRBJ2-7
DNA: TGTGCCAGCAGTATGACCTACGAGCAGTACTTC
CDR3: CASSMTYEQYF

D: .
size: many
V: TRBV7-6
J: TRBJ2-5
DNA: TGTGCCAGCAGCTTAGGACTAACCGGGGGAGAGACCCAGTACTTC
CDR3: CASSLGLTGGETQYF

D: .
size: .
V: TRBV12-3/TRBV12-4
J: TRBJ1-2
DNA: TGTGCCAGCAGTACGAACAGGGATGGCTACACCTTC
CDR3: CASSTNRDGYTF

D: .
size: many
V: TRBV4-1
J: TRBJ2-1
DNA: TGCGCCAGCAGCCACCCAATTCGGGGCAGGGAATACTACAATGAGCAGTTCTTC
CDR3: CASSHPIRGREYYNEQFF

D: .
size: many
V: TRBV20-1
J: TRBJ2-2
DNA: TGCAGTGCTAGAGATTCTGGGGGCAGGGGGGTCGACACCGGGGAGCTGTTTTTT
CDR3: CSARDSGGRGVDTGELFF

D: TRBD1
size: few
V: TRBV12-3/TRBV12-4
J: TRBJ2-6
DNA: TGTGCCAGCAGTCCAACAGGGGTCTGGGGATCAAACTCTGGGGCCAACGTCCTGACTTTC
CDR3: CASSPTGVWGSNSGANVLTF

D: TRBD2
size: .
V: TRBV4-1
J: TRBJ2-1
DNA: TGCGCCAGCAGCCAAGGAACTAGCGGGGGGTATCATGAGCAGTTCTTC
CDR3: CASSQGTSGGYHEQFF

D: TRBD1
size: many
V: TRBV5-1
J: TRBJ2-5
DNA: TGCGCCAGCAGCTTCATACCGGGACAGCAAGAGACCCAGTACTTC
CDR3: CASSFIPGQQETQYF

D: .
size: few
V: TRBV18
J: TRBJ2-5
DNA: TGTGCCAGCTCACCACATCCAGGGTCCAAGACCCAGTACTTC
CDR3: CASSPHPGSKTQYF

D: .
size: many
V: TRBV2
J: TRBJ2-1
DNA: TGTGCCAGCGTGGAAGTGGGGGACGGCGACTCCTACAATGAGCAGTTCTTC
CDR3: CASVEVGDGDSYNEQFF

D: TRBD1
size: few
V: TRBV6-6
J: TRBJ1-6
DNA: TGTGCCAGCTTGGGGGGACAGTCGTATAATTCACCCCTCCACTTT
CDR3: CASLGGQSYNSPLHF

D: TRBD2
size: .
V: TRBV24-1
J: TRBJ2-1
DNA: TGTGCCACCAGTGACTTGGAGGGTGAAAGCGGGGAAGGGTACAATGAGCAGTTCTTC
CDR3: CATSDLEGESGEGYNEQFF

D: .
size: many
V: TRBV5-5
J: TRBJ2-5
DNA: TGTGCCAGCAGCTTGCTGGGGGGCCAAGAGACCCAGTACTTC
CDR3: CASSLLGGQETQYF